This T cell receptor beta chain is drawn from a study of post-analysis software for immune sequencing data. Whole-study context: Included among the disease courses, which were recorded for the cohort, were relapsing-remitting, secondary progressive and progressive-relapsing multiple sclerosis. Study-wide findings and caveats: Strong same-batch co-clustering of samples appeared with F measure clustering. There was significantly lower normalized Chao1 diversity in multiple sclerosis patients than in controls. Comparison of patients with controls showed a handful of TRBV segments more frequent in patients, TRBV5-6, TRBV5-1 and TRBV20-1 among them.

The CDR3 consists of 14 residues. The germline gives CDR1 SQVTM, CDR2 ANQGSEA. V lost 4 bases and J 7 bases, leaving 19 bases between the germline ends. A note on this clonotype: Antigen specificity is unknown.

Prepared libraries of TCR beta cDNA carried unique molecular identifiers. With about 0.9 to 11 million T cells as the source, roughly 500,000 cDNA molecules resulted. TCRdb itself ran the PCR reads through MiXCR, one entry per CDR3 protein. The sample lists just over 250,000 distinct CDR3 sequences, 36% seen once, with 4% to 6% in the top ten. Specimen: blood. The TCR sequence derives from a girl between 5 and 17 years old with multiple sclerosis. The rearrangement joins TRBV29-1 to TRBJ1-1; D not resolved. The DNA of the CDR3 is TGCAGCGTTGGGCTCCTGGGTGGACTTGGTGAAGCTTTCTTT. As protein: CSVGLLGGLGEAFF.